The next 25 T cell receptor beta chains were all read from a single sample in a study of T-cell memory formation after mild COVID-19. One entry per CDR3 protein, called by TCRdb with MiXCR from the 5' RACE reads. The sample lists about 200,000 distinct CDR3 sequences; around 8.8% were seen once. The sequencing sample was made of PBMCs or a T cell subset sorted from them (not recorded which). The receptor source for this set is a man between 18 and 35 years old who had mild COVID-19 (a few samples of this study predate the infection). Cell type and time point are not known.

The chain is built from TRBV7-2 and TRBJ2-5; TRBD1 matches 9 bases. V shed 4 bases, J shed 6 bases, and the junction held 6 bases outside the gene matches. Per the germline V gene, CDR1 is SGHTA and CDR2 is FQGNSA. The CDR3 consists of 14 residues. The CDR3 region is CASSSGQGGQTQYF. In DNA form, the CDR3 reads TGTGCCAGCAGCTCGGGACAGGGCGGGCAGACCCAGTACTTC.

The chain is built from TRBV7-3 and TRBJ1-4, with TRBD1 identical over 11 bases. There are 18 residues in the CDR3. Trimming cost V 2 bases and J 6 bases; bases outside gene matches: 11. Germline values: CDR1 SGHTA, CDR2 FQGTGA. Here the CDR3 DNA reads TGTGCCAGCAGCTTAGTCCCGGTCCGGACAGGGGGCCATGAAAAACTGTTTTTT. Translation: CASSLVPVRTGGHEKLFF.

The CDR3 DNA is TGTGCCAGCAACCGACAGGGATACGAGCAGTACTTC. It specifies CASNRQGYEQYF. The rearrangement links TRBV6-6 to TRBJ2-7; 7 bases match TRBD1. Trimming took 7 bases from V and 4 from J; bases not matched to a gene: 4. The CDR3 loop spans 12 amino acids. CDR1 is MNHNY, CDR2 SVGAGI, per germline (reference sequence).

This clonotype was seen more than once but under ten times. The chain uses TRBV30 and TRBJ2-7; possibly TRBD2 for D (5 bases). Trimming pared 2 bases from V and 2 bases from J, leaving 13 bases between. The CDR3 runs to 14 residues. Germline V gives CDR1 GTSNPN, CDR2 SVGIG (reference sequence). As DNA, the CDR3 is TGTGCCTGGAGTCGTCCGCCGGGGACCTACGAGCAGTACTTC. Its protein product is CAWSRPPGTYEQYF.

This chain joins TRBV12-3 or TRBV12-4 and TRBJ2-3, with 7 bases fitting TRBD2. This CDR3 region has 13 residues. The CDR3 coding sequence is TGTGGGTCGCGAGCGGGGCCCCGAGATACGCAGTATTTT. This encodes CGSRAGPRDTQYF.

The chain joins TRBV5-5 to TRBJ1-3; D unclear. Trimming removed 1 base at V and 0 bases at J, with 5 bases between. Germline CDR1 reads SGHKS; CDR2 reads YYEKEE (reference sequence). The CDR3 spans 14 residues. The CDR3 bases are TGTGCCAGCAGCTTGTATGGCTCTGGAAACACCATATATTTT. The encoded protein is CASSLYGSGNTIYF.

This clonotype appeared a few times. One end of the junction fails to match germline, which may point to a read error. The gene calls are TRBV12-3 or TRBV12-4 and TRBJ1-2; D gene unclear. The CDR3 is made up of 13 amino acids. CDR3 nucleotide sequence: TGTGCCAGCAGTCCGACGGGAGGGAGCCGGGGTCGCTTC. Encoded protein: CASSPTGGSRGRF.

This clonotype was observed at least ten times. The chain uses TRBV12-3 or TRBV12-4 and TRBJ2-5; D is undetermined. The CDR3 contains 14 residues. With 6 bases removed from V and 4 bases from J, the gap between germline ends came to 15 bases. The CDR3 loop is CASSSTAMGETQYF. For the CDR3, the DNA is TGTGCCAGCAGCTCGACCGCGATGGGAGAGACCCAGTACTTC.

V usage is TRBV3-1 and J usage is TRBJ1-1; 10 bases fit TRBD1. V trimming: 4 bases; J trimming: 11 bases; junction bases outside the gene matches: 13. Per the germline V gene, CDR1 is LGHDT and CDR2 is YNNKEL (reference sequence). The CDR3 has 15 residues. CDR3 DNA: TGTGCCAGCAGCCCCTGGACAGGGGGTCCTATAGTGGCTTTCTTT. It translates to CASSPWTGGPIVAFF. The entire variable domain, with the rest obtained from reference TRBV3-1 and TRBJ1-1, is as follows: DTAVSQTPKYLVTQMGNDKSIKCEQNLGHDTMYWYKQDSKKFLKIMFSYNNKELIINETVPNRFSPKSPDKAHLNLHINSLELGDSAVYFCASSPWTGGPIVAFFGQGTRLTVV.

J is TRBJ2-3 and V is TRBV5-1; 13 bases fit TRBD2. The germline V gene encodes CDR1 SGHRS and CDR2 YFSETQ. Unmatched junction bases numbered 3, after V lost 3 bases and J lost 2 bases. This CDR3 is 16 amino acids long. The DNA for the CDR3 is TGCGCCAGCAGCTCCGGGACTAGCGGGGACACAGATACGCAGTATTTT. Its translation: CASSSGTSGDTDTQYF.

This clonotype was counted only a few times. V and J are TRBV6-1 and TRBJ1-1, with 10 bases aligning to TRBD1. Trimming removed 10 bases from V and 4 bases from J; junction bases left unmatched: 9. This CDR3 has 14 amino acids. CDR1 and CDR2 from the germline V gene are MNHNS and SASEGT. The CDR3 DNA reads TGTGCCACTCATCCCTGGGACAGGGGCACTGAAGCTTTCTTT. Amino acid sequence: CATHPWDRGTEAFF.

The J gene is TRBJ2-1, the V gene TRBV12-3 or TRBV12-4, with 12 bases aligning to TRBD2. The CDR3 sequence is 16 residues long. Trimming removed 3 bases from V and 3 bases from J; junction bases left unmatched: 3. In nucleotides, the CDR3 is TGTGCCAGCAGTTTGACTAGCGGGGGACTCTACAATGAGCAGTTCTTC. This codes for CASSLTSGGLYNEQFF.

The chain combines TRBV7-8 with TRBJ1-2, with TRBD1 matching 7 bases. After removal of 1 base from V and 3 bases from J, the junction contained 14 bases not matched to a gene. CDR3 length equals 18 residues. The germline CDR1 and CDR2 sequences are SGHVS and FQNEAQ. The CDR3 is CASSLGPGQAATYYGYTF. CDR3 nucleotide sequence: TGTGCCAGCAGCTTAGGCCCCGGACAGGCGGCCACATACTATGGCTACACCTTC.

The chain couples TRBV5-1 to TRBJ1-3, with 7 bases fitting TRBD1. Unmatched junction bases numbered 2, after V lost 4 bases and J lost 4 bases. The CDR3 length is 13 residues. Germline CDR1 and CDR2: SGHRS and YFSETQ. The CDR3 region is CASSIQGGNTIYF. As DNA, the CDR3 is TGCGCCAGCAGCATACAGGGGGGAAACACCATATATTTT.

The chain has TRBV10-1 and TRBJ2-2, with D uncertain. The ends were cut back, 5 bases at V and 3 bases at J, with 10 bases in the middle. Per germline, CDR1 WNHNN and CDR2 SYGVQD (reference sequence). CDR3 length: 14 amino acids. The CDR3 DNA is TGCGCCAGCAGTCGAGGCACTTACACCGGGGAGCTGTTTTTT. Its translation: CASSRGTYTGELFF.

This clonotype has just a few counts. The V and J genes are TRBV7-9 and TRBJ1-1; D is perhaps TRBD1 (6 bases). CDR1 and CDR2 (germline): SEHNR, FQNEAQ (reference sequence). The CDR3 runs 14 residues. The V and J ends lost 5 bases and 4 bases respectively, with 14 bases between them. CDR3 bases: TGTGCCAGCAGCGTGATGGACAGTTCCACTGAAGCTTTCTTT. Its protein is CASSVMDSSTEAFF.

The table lists this clonotype with many counts. The rearrangement uses TRBV5-1 and TRBJ1-5, with D tentatively TRBD1 (6 bases). Trimming took off 4 bases at V and 7 bases at J, with 15 bases between the two ends. The CDR3 consists of 14 residues. Germline lookup yields CDR1 SGHRS and CDR2 YFSETQ. The CDR3 nucleotides read TGCGCCAGCAGCCCTGAGGGGGGCGGCCAGCCCCAGCATTTT. Its protein product is CASSPEGGGQPQHF.

This clonotype was recorded at least ten times. The chain links TRBV6-6 to TRBJ2-7; no reliable D call. The CDR3 runs 13 residues. The germline V gene encodes CDR1 MNHNY and CDR2 SVGAGI (reference sequence). The V gene lost 4 bases and the J gene lost 1 base, with 8 bases spanning the gap. The CDR3 DNA is TGTGCCAGCAGTTCGGCCGATTCCTACGAGCAGTACGTC. Its protein is CASSSADSYEQYV.

This clonotype has just a few counts. The chain recombines TRBV19 with TRBJ1-1; no definite D call. Germline CDR1 reads LNHDA; CDR2 reads SQIVND (reference sequence). V shed 3 bases and J shed 1 base, with 12 bases lying between them. The CDR3 loop spans 15 amino acids. CDR3 nucleotide sequence: TGTGCCAGTAGTATCACGTGGACTGAGAACACTGAAGCTTTCTTT. This sequence encodes CASSITWTENTEAFF. Filled out from reference TRBV19 and TRBJ1-1, the complete variable domain reads DGGITQSPKYLFRKEGQNVTLSCEQNLNHDAMYWYRQDPGQGLRLIYYSQIVNDFQKGDIAEGYSVSREKKESFPLTVTSAQKNPTAFYLCASSITWTENTEAFFGQGTRLTVV.

Only a few counts were recorded for this clonotype. The chain carries TRBV7-9 and TRBJ2-2, with D possibly matching TRBD2 (5 bases). Per the germline V gene, CDR1 is SEHNR and CDR2 is FQNEAQ (reference sequence). Trimming removed 8 bases from V and 4 bases from J, with 11 bases in between. The CDR3 runs to 13 residues. In DNA, the CDR3 is TGTGCCAGCGGGTCGGCGGGCACCGGGGAGCTGTTTTTT. It translates to CASGSAGTGELFF.

The chain couples TRBV28 to TRBJ2-5; 10 bases map to TRBD2. In germline, CDR1 is MDHEN, CDR2 SYDVKM. The CDR3 loop spans 19 amino acids. V gave up 5 bases and J gave up 7 bases; unmatched junction bases: 22. CDR3: CASSTATFSGGVLGVTQYF. In DNA form, the CDR3 reads TGTGCCAGCAGTACGGCGACGTTCAGCGGGGGGGTCTTGGGTGTGACCCAGTACTTC.

The chain has TRBV29-1 and TRBJ1-5; D unclear. The germline gives CDR1 SQVTM, CDR2 ANQGSEA. This CDR3 has 12 residues. V lost 4 bases and J lost 6, with 10 bases in between. The CDR3 region is CSVADWGQPQHF. The CDR3 nucleotides are TGCAGCGTTGCAGACTGGGGTCAGCCCCAGCATTTT.

This chain joins TRBV24-1 and TRBJ1-1; no clear D gene. The V end was cut by 3 bases, the J end by 8 bases, with 9 bases between. This CDR3 has 12 amino acids. Germline values: CDR1 KGHDR, CDR2 SFDVKD. The CDR3: CATSDAGTEAFF. In DNA form, the CDR3 reads TGTGCCACCAGTGATGCGGGAACAGAAGCTTTCTTT.

This clonotype was observed at least ten times. This chain joins TRBV6-2 or TRBV6-3 and TRBJ2-2; weak D call: TRBD2 (5 bases). Trimming cost V 5 bases and J 0 bases, with 37 bases left between them. Germline V CDR1 and CDR2: MNHEY, SVGEGT. CDR3 length: 24 amino acids. CDR3 residues: CASSQGLYARQLPPTYANTGELFF. For the CDR3, the DNA is TGTGCCAGCAGTCAAGGACTCTATGCTCGACAACTCCCCCCCACTTACGCGAACACCGGGGAGCTGTTTTTT.

This clonotype has only a few counts. This sequence joins TRBV4-3 and TRBJ1-4; D is perhaps TRBD1 (6 bases). The CDR3 has 19 residues. With 2 bases removed from V and 5 bases from J, the gap between germline ends came to 24 bases. CDR1 is LGHNA and CDR2 is YSLEER in the germline V gene. CDR3 region: CASSQSPPTEQGRNEKLFF. The CDR3, as DNA: TGCGCCAGCAGCCAATCCCCTCCCACCGAACAGGGCCGGAATGAAAAACTGTTTTTT.